The entry below gives a single TCR beta chain sequence along with its context. Its antigen remains unidentified. The entry originates in a study of tumor-infiltrating lymphocytes in primary liver carcinoma. Study information: Ages ranged from 30 to 69, with HCC or mixed HCC-cholangiocarcinoma. General observations from the study: The 250 largest clones made up significantly more of tumor than blood repertoires (p = 0.039). Compared with tumor region pairs, tumor-adjacent and tumor-blood pairs overlapped less.

The CDR3 sequence is 12 residues long. V was clipped by 5 bases and J by 9 bases; unmatched bases: 7. Synthesis of TCR beta cDNA was carried out from about 500 ng total RNA with a constant-region primer. Researchers made the TCR beta libraries by running three nested multiplex PCR rounds with slightly modified ARM-PCR. Two initial PCR rounds of around 10 cycles each paired TRBV1-TRBV30 forward primers with a C-beta reverse primer. One entry per CDR3 protein, called by TCRdb with MiXCR from the multiplex PCR reads. The table records tens of thousands of distinct CDR3 sequences, roughly 74% of them present only once. Co-extraction yielded RNA and DNA from roughly 20-30 mg of unsorted bulk tissue. The cohort consisted of patients whose primary liver carcinoma was surgically resected.

The specimen was tumor-adjacent normal liver tissue. The clonotype was recovered from a young woman with primary liver carcinoma and hepatitis B virus infection. This sequence joins TRBV12-3 or TRBV12-4 and TRBJ2-7, with 7 positions matching TRBD1. The CDR3 DNA sequence: TGTGCCAGCAGTCTCACAGGGGCCAGGCAGTACTTC. Protein product: CASSLTGARQYF.